These 15 T cell receptor beta chains came from one sample sequenced in a study of tumor and adjacent non-tumor tissue in lung cancer. Three rounds of nested PCR, following a modified ARM-PCR protocol, produced the TCRbeta library. Each CDR3 protein gets one entry after TCRdb re-called the multiplex PCR reads with MiXCR. The data contain approximately 76,000 distinct CDR3 sequences, less than 75% of them singletons. RNA was extracted from bulk tissue without any cell sorting. The sample was lung tumor tissue. The receptors were gathered from a woman in her 70s with non-small cell lung cancer.

This clonotype appeared a single time. This may stem from a read error, because a much larger clone lies one nucleotide away. V usage is TRBV28 and J usage is TRBJ2-2; 12 positions match TRBD2. This CDR3 spans 15 amino acids. CDR1 and CDR2 (germline): MDHEN, SYDVKM. CDR3 sequence reads: CDSRPSGRAHGELFF. The CDR3, as DNA: TGTGACAGCAGACCTAGCGGGAGGGCTCACGGGGAGCTGTTTTTT.

This clonotype showed up just once. The germline gene is not matched at one end of the junction; a read error may be the cause. V is TRBV4-1 and J is TRBJ2-1; 8 nucleotides line up with TRBD2. The CDR3 is 17 residues long. The germline V gene has CDR1 MGHRA and CDR2 YSYEKL. Here the CDR3 reads CASSQTVRAGESNEQFF. In DNA form, the CDR3 reads TGCGCCAGCAGCCAAACGGTGCGAGCGGGAGAGTCCAATGAACAGTTCTTC.

This clonotype appeared a few times. This may come from a read error, since a much larger clone is one base off. The gene calls are TRBV11-3 and TRBJ2-7; 8 positions match TRBD1. This CDR3 comprises 15 residues. Trimming took 4 bases from V and 3 from J; bases not matched to a gene: 8. Looked up from germline, CDR1 is SGHNT and CDR2 is YENEEA. The CDR3 reads CASSSRSGGIYEQYF. The CDR3 bases are TGTGCCAGCAGCTCAAGGTCAGGGGGCATCTACGAGCAGTACTTC. Full variable domain (remainder filled in from reference TRBV11-3 and TRBJ2-7): EAGVVQSPRYKIIEKKQPVAFWCNPISGHNTLYWYLQNLGQGPELLIRYENEEAVDDSQLPKDRFSAERLKGVDSTLKIQPAELGDSAVYLCASSSRSGGIYEQYFGPGTRLTVT.

Only one count was recorded for this clonotype. A read error is likely, as this CDR3 ends without the conserved phenylalanine or tryptophan. The chain recombines TRBV6-2 or TRBV6-3 with TRBJ2-2; maybe TRBD1 (5 bases). Germline V gene data show CDR1 as MNHEY and CDR2 as SVGEGT. With 6 bases removed from V and 4 bases from J, the gap between germline ends came to 9 bases. There are 13 residues in the CDR3. CDR3 bases: TGTGCCAGCAGCCTTGACAGCACCGGGGAGCTGTTTCTT. It translates to CASSLDSTGELFL.

Comments on this clonotype: The conserved final phenylalanine or tryptophan is absent from the CDR3, which likely points to a read error. This chain connects TRBV6-4 to TRBJ1-2, with TRBD1 matching 9 bases. The CDR3 runs 15 residues. Germline V gives CDR1 MRHNA, CDR2 SNTAGT. The CDR3 DNA sequence: TGTGCCAGCAGTGTAACCGGGACAGGGCACTATTGCTACACCGTC. Amino acid sequence: CASSVTGTGHYCYTV.

In regard to this clonotype: Relative to the germline gene, one junction end is altered; a read error may explain this. The chain's CDR3 is CASSLLASSNTGELFF. The DNA of the CDR3 is TGTGCCAGCAGCCTACTAGCGTCCTCGAACACCGGGGAGCTATTTTTT. V and J are TRBV12-3 or TRBV12-4 and TRBJ2-2, with 7 bases matching TRBD2. The CDR3 runs to 16 residues.

Concerning this clonotype: Germline and junction disagree at one end, which may indicate a read error. The chain recombines TRBV28 with TRBJ2-7; perhaps TRBD2 as D (6 bases). This CDR3 comprises 15 residues. CDR1 and CDR2 from the germline V gene are MDHEN and SYDVKM. The CDR3 loop reads CASRTRDWQYYEHYF. CDR3 DNA: TGTGCCAGCAGAACCCGGGACTGGCAATATTACGAGCATTACTTC.

Concerning this clonotype: Mismatch with germline at one junction end may stem from a read error. The V and J genes are TRBV6-6 and TRBJ2-1, with D perhaps being TRBD1 or TRBD2 (6 bases each). CDR1 is MNHNY and CDR2 is SVGAGI in the germline V gene (reference sequence). This CDR3 region has 16 residues. CDR3 coding DNA: TGTGCCAGCAGAGACCCTACTAGCCGGAGGGCAGGGGAGCAGTCCTTC. It yields the protein CASRDPTSRRAGEQSF.

The V gene is TRBV6-1, the J gene TRBJ2-2; 8 positions agree with TRBD1. This CDR3 contains 16 residues. Germline trimming cut 3 bases from V and 3 bases from J; bases unmatched to any gene: 6. CDR1 is MNHNS and CDR2 is SASEGT in the germline V gene. The CDR3 DNA follows: TGTGCCAGCAGTGAGCAGGGGGCCTCATACACCGGGGAGCTGTTTTTT. This gives the protein CASSEQGASYTGELFF.

This clonotype was seen a few times. The genes are TRBV6-1 and TRBJ2-3; D might be TRBD1 (6 bases). Per germline, CDR1 MNHNS and CDR2 SASEGT. The CDR3 contains 15 residues. V was clipped by 5 bases and J by 6 bases, with 18 bases between them. As DNA, the CDR3 is TGTGCCAGCAGTCCCGTGACAGGTGGCCCGGATACGCAGTATTTT. Translated: CASSPVTGGPDTQYF.

The sample holds many counts of this clonotype. The chain carries TRBV20-1 and TRBJ1-6; tentatively, D is TRBD1 (5 bases). The CDR3 has 14 amino acids. V lost 0 bases and J lost 7, with 10 bases in between. Per germline, CDR1 DFQATT and CDR2 SNEGSKA (reference sequence). CDR3 nucleotide sequence: TGCAGTGCTAGAGAAGGACAAGAAAATTCACCCCTCCACTTT. Its protein is CSAREGQENSPLHF.

Concerning this clonotype itself: Given a much more abundant clone one base away, this may be a read error. The CDR3 loop reads CASSSVPVSMGAGELFF. The CDR3 coding sequence is TGTGCCAGCAGCTCGGTCCCGGTCAGCATGGGGGCTGGGGAGCTGTTTTTT. The chain joins TRBV7-9 to TRBJ2-2, with D perhaps TRBD1 (6 bases). V lost 4 bases and J lost 8, with 23 bases in between. Germline CDR1 and CDR2: SEHNR and FQNEAQ (reference sequence). This CDR3 spans 17 amino acids.

Note on this clonotype: The junction differs from germline at one of its ends, possibly a read error. CDR3 coding DNA: TGCAGCGTTAAAGATTGGCTGGCGGCCGACAATGAGCAGTTCTTC. Translating gives CSVKDWLAADNEQFF. The rearrangement joins TRBV29-1 to TRBJ2-1, with no clear D. CDR1 SQVTM and CDR2 ANQGSEA come from the germline V gene. This CDR3 region has 15 residues.

This sequence joins TRBV11-1 and TRBJ2-4, with D possibly TRBD1 on 5 matching bases. The CDR3 consists of 15 residues. CDR1 and CDR2 (germline): SGHAT, FQDESV (reference sequence). In nucleotides, the CDR3 is TGTGCGGGCAGCCCAACAGGTTTAGCCAAAAACATTCAGTACTTC. Amino acid sequence: CAGSPTGLAKNIQYF.

Concerning this clonotype: The junction shows a germline mismatch at one end, possibly a read error. The rearrangement joins TRBV12-3 or TRBV12-4 to TRBJ2-6; 7 bases map to TRBD2. The CDR3 covers 17 residues. DNA for the CDR3: TGTGCCAGCAGCCTGGGACGGGGGGTATCTGGGGCCAACGTCCCGACTTTC. Encoded protein: CASSLGRGVSGANVPTF.